This T cell receptor (beta chain) was documented in a study of blood T cell repertoires in COVID-19. Study in general: There were acute and convalescent COVID-19 samples, and they came from the United States, Italy and Spain.

In terms of age and location, participants ranged from roughly 18 to 95 years and lived in roughly 22 US areas. Participant-given clinical history determined each cohort assignment. The V gene's germline CDR1 is LNHDA and CDR2 SQIVND (reference sequence). V gave up 6 bases and J gave up 1 base, with 14 bases separating them. This CDR3 comprises 15 residues. Per the original data handling: Reference gene primer amplification gave estimated nucleated cell counts. TCRdb's table, derived via immunoSEQ multiplex PCR, lists solely in-frame clones and lacks some. V and J calls and clone size are given by that table; D and trimming were obtained from the DNA. The sample carries around 230,000 clones, roughly 86% recorded once.

This chain connects TRBV19 to TRBJ2-3; tentative D call: TRBD2 (5 bases). The sample was PBMCs or T cells enriched from blood (not recorded which). This TCR was recovered from a woman between 25 and 40 years old with acute COVID-19. The CDR3 DNA reads as TGTGCCAGTAGCCCCCGAGGGCAGGGCACAGATACGCAGTATTTT. The encoded protein is CASSPRGQGTDTQYF.